Listed here are 26 T cell receptor beta chains from one sample, sequenced in a study of blood T cell repertoires in COVID-19. Repertoires were generated with immunoSEQ multiplex PCR, while TCRdb's copy carries only in-frame clones and drops some. This table has 45,000 to 70,000 clones, around 91% appearing once. The sample was peripheral blood. These receptors were collected from a woman aged 55-69 years with active COVID-19.

This chain connects TRBV4-1 to TRBJ2-6; D is possibly TRBD2 (6 bases). The ends were cut back, 3 bases at V and 2 bases at J, with 17 bases in the middle. The CDR3 extends over 18 amino acids. Germline CDR1 is MGHRA and CDR2 is YSYEKL. CDR3 DNA sequence: TGCGCCAGCAGCCAGGGGGACTCCCGCGGGGCTGGGGCCAACGTCCTGACTTTC. This gives the protein CASSQGDSRGAGANVLTF.

The genes are TRBV15 and TRBJ1-2, with TRBD1 identical over 7 bases. CDR3 length: 17 residues. CDR1 and CDR2 (germline): LNHNV, YYDKDF (reference sequence). The ends lost 0 bases at V and 2 bases at J; junction bases unmatched: 9. The CDR3 coding sequence is TGTGCCACCAGCAGAGATCCCCGGACAGGATCCAACTATGGCTACACCTTC. Translation: CATSRDPRTGSNYGYTF.

The genes are TRBV19 and TRBJ2-1, with 10 nucleotides matching TRBD2. V trimming: 3 bases; J trimming: 11 bases; junction bases outside the gene matches: 10. There are 15 residues in the CDR3. CDR1 is LNHDA, CDR2 SQIVND, per germline (reference sequence). The CDR3 is CASSIGPQRGGQQFF. CDR3 nucleotides: TGTGCCAGTAGTATCGGCCCGCAGCGGGGGGGCCAGCAGTTCTTC.

The rearrangement uses TRBV30 and TRBJ1-4; D may be TRBD1 (5 bases). The CDR3 consists of 16 residues. Germline V CDR1 and CDR2: GTSNPN, SVGIG (reference sequence). Trimming shortened V by 2 bases and J by 8 bases, and 21 bases separated the two germline ends. CDR3 nucleotide sequence: TGTGCCTGGAGTCCGTCCCCTACGACAGATTCCGAAAAACTGTTTTTT. It encodes CAWSPSPTTDSEKLFF.

CDR3 coding DNA: TGTGCCAGCAGCTTGGACAGACTCACTGAAGCTTTCTTT. The encoded protein is CASSLDRLTEAFF. This chain connects TRBV7-3 to TRBJ1-1; D perhaps matches TRBD1 (6 bases). This CDR3 contains 13 residues. Trimming left V 3 bases short and J 4 bases short, with 9 bases between. The germline CDR1 and CDR2 sequences are SGHTA and FQGTGA.

The chain carries TRBV4-1 and TRBJ2-3; 7 nucleotides match TRBD2. The ends lost 4 bases at V and 6 bases at J; junction bases unmatched: 13. There are 16 residues in the CDR3. Germline CDR1 is MGHRA and CDR2 is YSYEKL. The CDR3 sequence: CASSPWTSSFLDTQYF. The CDR3 coding sequence is TGCGCCAGCAGCCCTTGGACTAGTTCGTTCCTGGATACGCAGTATTTT.

J is TRBJ2-7 and V is TRBV25-1, with 11 bases aligning to TRBD1. The germline V gene has CDR1 MGHDK and CDR2 SYGVNS. V lost 3 bases and J lost 4; bases outside the gene matches: 5. The length of the CDR3 is 15 residues. The CDR3 is CASSDLGQGGYEQYF. The CDR3 DNA reads TGTGCCAGCAGTGATCTGGGACAGGGGGGTTACGAGCAGTACTTC.

V usage is TRBV5-1 and J usage is TRBJ2-5, with a weak D call TRBD2 (6 bases). The V gene's germline CDR1 is SGHRS and CDR2 YFSETQ. The CDR3 loop spans 14 amino acids. V lost 3 bases and J lost 1, with 10 bases in between. In DNA form, the CDR3 reads TGCGCCAGCAGCTCCCTGGAGGGCCAAGAGACCCAGTACTTC. It specifies CASSSLEGQETQYF.

V gene TRBV20-1 combines with J gene TRBJ2-5; D not certain. Per the germline V gene, CDR1 is DFQATT and CDR2 is SNEGSKA (reference sequence). This CDR3 has 11 amino acids. V gave up 0 bases and J gave up 4 bases, with 3 bases separating them. In DNA form, the CDR3 reads TGCAGTGCTAGAGATAGAGAGACCCAGTACTTC. As protein: CSARDRETQYF.

The rearrangement joins TRBV9 to TRBJ1-5; weak D call: TRBD1 (6 bases). The CDR3 covers 12 residues. CDR1 is SGDLS, CDR2 YYNGEE, per germline. V dropped 8 bases and J dropped 4 bases, with 10 bases sitting between them. For the CDR3, the DNA is TGTGCCAGTGGACAGAAGAATCAGCCCCAGCATTTT. Its protein is CASGQKNQPQHF. Full variable domain (outside the CDR3, taken from reference TRBV9 and TRBJ1-5): DSGVTQTPKHLITATGQRVTLRCSPRSGDLSVYWYQQSLDQGLQFLIQYYNGEERAKGNILERFSAQQFPDLHSELNLSSLELGDSALYFCASGQKNQPQHFGDGTRLSIL.

V is TRBV19 and J is TRBJ2-3, with D perhaps TRBD2 (5 bases). Trimming took 1 base from V and 3 from J, leaving 5 bases between them. This CDR3 spans 13 amino acids. The germline V gene has CDR1 LNHDA and CDR2 SQIVND (reference sequence). CDR3 in DNA: TGTGCCAGTAGTATAGGGAGGACAGATACGCAGTATTTT. Translated, it gives CASSIGRTDTQYF.

Here the CDR3 reads CASRPFGTFYNEQFF. CDR3 sequence (DNA): TGTGCCAGCAGGCCCTTCGGGACTTTCTACAATGAGCAGTTCTTC. The chain employs TRBV27 and TRBJ2-1; D may be TRBD2 (6 bases). There are 15 residues in the CDR3. The germline V and J ends were trimmed by 6 bases and 3 bases, with 15 bases remaining between them. Per germline, CDR1 MNHEY and CDR2 SMNVEV (reference sequence).

The V gene is TRBV5-5, the J gene TRBJ2-7, with a tentative D call TRBD1 (6 bases). The ends were cut back, 4 bases at V and 6 bases at J, with 11 bases in the middle. Germline V gene sequence: CDR1 SGHKS, CDR2 YYEKEE (reference sequence). The CDR3 has 12 residues. CDR3 region: CASSVGTSEQYF. The CDR3 bases are TGTGCCAGCAGCGTTGGGACAAGCGAGCAGTACTTC.

The chain uses TRBV4-1 and TRBJ2-7, with D perhaps matching TRBD2 (7 bases). V gave up 4 bases and J gave up 6 bases, with 13 bases separating them. The CDR3 length is 13 residues. Germline V gene data show CDR1 as MGHRA and CDR2 as YSYEKL. Here the CDR3 reads CASSLVGGVEQYF. CDR3 bases: TGCGCCAGCAGCCTCGTAGGGGGGGTCGAGCAGTACTTC.

This chain links TRBV7-2 with TRBJ2-6, with D tentatively TRBD2 (6 bases). Germline CDR1 reads SGHTA; CDR2 reads FQGNSA. Trimming shortened V by 4 bases and J by 2 bases, and 12 bases separated the two germline ends. The CDR3 runs 16 residues. The CDR3 DNA is TGTGCCAGCAGCTGGAGGGGATCGGCTGGGGCCAACGTCCTGACTTTC. Its translation is CASSWRGSAGANVLTF.

This clone was detected a few times. V is TRBV5-1 and J is TRBJ2-6; D is unresolved. The CDR3 runs 13 residues. V was shortened by 0 bases and J by 6 bases, with 4 bases between the two germline ends. Germline assignment: CDR1 SGHRS and CDR2 YFSETQ. The chain's CDR3 is CASSLGVANVLTF. Written as DNA, the CDR3 is TGCGCCAGCAGCTTGGGAGTGGCCAACGTCCTGACTTTC.

The chain links TRBV7-2 to TRBJ2-5; 9 bases are a match to TRBD1. Germline-derived CDR1 and CDR2 are SGHTA and FQGNSA. Trimming removed 6 bases from V and 7 bases from J; junction bases left unmatched: 9. CDR3 length: 14 residues. The chain's CDR3 is CASRPDRGFATQYF. The CDR3 nucleotides are TGTGCCAGCAGACCTGACAGGGGGTTTGCGACCCAGTACTTC.

This chain uses TRBV29-1 with TRBJ1-1, with D possibly being TRBD1 (5 bases). The CDR3 consists of 9 residues. Germline CDR1 reads SQVTM; CDR2 reads ANQGSEA. V dropped 8 bases and J dropped 11 bases, with 12 bases sitting between them. The CDR3 coding sequence is TGCAGCTCCACAGGCCCCGCTTTCTTT. It is translated as CSSTGPAFF.

The chain links TRBV6-5 to TRBJ1-2, with D unresolved. The CDR3 covers 15 residues. CDR1 and CDR2 (germline): MNHEY, SVGAGI. Trimming took off 0 bases at V and 4 bases at J, with 12 bases between the two ends. CDR3 DNA sequence: TGTGCCAGCAGTTACTCGGGTGGAGGCAGCTATGGCTACACCTTC. Its translation is CASSYSGGGSYGYTF.

This clone was observed once. The CDR3 loop reads CSASRSSGYTF. The CDR3 nucleotides read TGCAGTGCCTCTAGGAGTAGCGGCTACACCTTC. The chain carries TRBV20-1 and TRBJ1-2; no firm D call. V lost 6 bases and J 8 bases, leaving 13 bases between the germline ends. The CDR3 totals 11 residues. Per germline, CDR1 DFQATT and CDR2 SNEGSKA (reference sequence).

The rearrangement uses TRBV11-2 and TRBJ1-1; TRBD1 matches 8 bases. The length of the CDR3 is 17 residues. Germline trimming cut 3 bases from V and 8 bases from J; bases unmatched to any gene: 17. CDR1 is SGHAT, CDR2 FQNNGV, per germline. In nucleotides, the CDR3 is TGTGCCAGCAGCTTTTGGACAAAGACAGGGGCGCTCGTCGAAGCTTTCTTT. Protein: CASSFWTKTGALVEAFF. The variable domain in full, completed from reference TRBV11-2 and TRBJ1-1, reads EAGVAQSPRYKIIEKRQSVAFWCNPISGHATLYWYQQILGQGPKLLIQFQNNGVVDDSQLPKDRFSAERLKGVDSTLKIQPAKLEDSAVYLCASSFWTKTGALVEAFFGQGTRLTVV.

The V gene is TRBV24-1, the J gene TRBJ1-2; TRBD1 might be the D (5 bases). Germline CDR1 KGHDR, CDR2 SFDVKD. This CDR3 is built from 15 residues. V was clipped by 5 bases and J by 5 bases, with 17 bases between them. In DNA form, the CDR3 reads TGTGCCACCAGTGCCCCTGGCAGGGCGAGGTATGGCTACACCTTC. This encodes CATSAPGRARYGYTF.

This chain connects TRBV6-2 or TRBV6-3 to TRBJ2-2; 8 bases line up with TRBD1. Germline CDR1 is MNHEY and CDR2 is SVGEGT. The CDR3 loop spans 16 amino acids. The V and J ends lost 2 bases and 7 bases, in that order; junction bases with no gene match: 9. CDR3 in amino acids: CASSYPRTGLGGELFF. The CDR3 DNA is TGTGCCAGCAGTTACCCCCGGACAGGGCTCGGCGGGGAGCTGTTTTTT.

This rearrangement joins TRBV7-8 to TRBJ1-3, with 9 positions matching TRBD1. From germline, CDR1 is SGHVS and CDR2 FQNEAQ. The V and J ends lost 3 bases and 3 bases, in that order; junction bases with no gene match: 3. The CDR3 is 15 amino acids. As DNA, the CDR3 is TGTGCCAGCAGCTTGACAGGGGGACTTGGAAACACCATATATTTT. This sequence encodes CASSLTGGLGNTIYF.

The CDR3 DNA reads TGTGCCAGCAGGTCGGGACAGGGGGCGAATTCCAACGTCCTGACTTTC. Protein product: CASRSGQGANSNVLTF. The chain combines TRBV5-4 with TRBJ2-6; TRBD1 matches at 12 bases. Germline CDR1 is SGHNT and CDR2 is YYREEE (reference sequence). The CDR3 runs 16 residues. V trimming: 5 bases; J trimming: 8 bases; junction bases outside the gene matches: 8.

The CDR3 DNA follows: TGCAGTGCTAGTCCTAAAATGACTAGCGGTTCCTACGAGCAGTACTTC. Its translation: CSASPKMTSGSYEQYF. This sequence joins TRBV20-1 and TRBJ2-7; 9 positions agree with TRBD2. The CDR3 is 16 residues long. Germline CDR1 reads DFQATT; CDR2 reads SNEGSKA (reference sequence). V lost 3 bases to trimming and J lost 1 base; unmatched junction nucleotides: 10.